Below, 15 T cell receptor beta chains from the same sample are listed, as sequenced in a study of blood T cell repertoires in COVID-19. Generated by immunoSEQ multiplex PCR, the TCRdb table keeps only in-frame clones and is missing some. The sample lists approximately 100,000 clones, about nine tenths occurring once. Source material: peripheral blood. Every receptor here comes from a woman of 80 years or more in a cohort sampled during active COVID-19.

This rearrangement joins TRBV7-8 to TRBJ2-3; 9 nucleotides align to TRBD2. Germline values: CDR1 SGHVS, CDR2 FQNEAQ. The CDR3 totals 16 residues. V lost 1 base and J lost 0; bases outside the gene matches: 2. The CDR3 loop reads CASSLVLAGSTDTQYF. CDR3 nucleotide sequence: TGTGCCAGCAGCTTAGTTCTAGCGGGGAGCACAGATACGCAGTATTTT.

The chain employs TRBV5-1 and TRBJ2-2, with 8 nucleotides matching TRBD1. Germline V gives CDR1 SGHRS, CDR2 YFSETQ. The trim removed 0 bases at V and 6 bases at J, leaving 10 bases unmatched. This CDR3 spans 17 amino acids. CDR3 protein: CASSLARGTGGPGELFF. DNA for the CDR3: TGCGCCAGCAGCTTGGCCCGTGGGACAGGCGGCCCCGGGGAGCTGTTTTTT.

This chain uses TRBV6-1 with TRBJ1-2; no definite D call. V was pared by 3 bases and J by 2 bases, with 13 bases between. The CDR3 runs 15 residues. Germline V gives CDR1 MNHNS, CDR2 SASEGT. CDR3 coding DNA: TGTGCCAGCAGTGAGAGACACGTACCCAACTATGGCTACACCTTC. Protein: CASSERHVPNYGYTF.

The chain is built from TRBV12-5 and TRBJ1-1, with D possibly TRBD1 on 5 matching bases. Germline values: CDR1 LGHNT, CDR2 FRNRAP. V lost 6 bases and J 1 base, leaving 12 bases between the germline ends. This CDR3 spans 14 amino acids. The CDR3 DNA follows: TGTGCTAGTGGCCCGGGACTTCCGAACACTGAAGCTTTCTTT. It is translated as CASGPGLPNTEAFF.

The rearrangement links TRBV5-5 to TRBJ2-7; TRBD2 might be the D (5 bases). This CDR3 has 12 amino acids. V shed 4 bases and J shed 0 bases, with 5 bases lying between them. Germline-derived CDR1 and CDR2 are SGHKS and YYEKEE (reference sequence). The CDR3 loop is CASSGSSYEQYF. Here the CDR3 DNA reads TGTGCCAGCAGCGGGAGCTCCTACGAGCAGTACTTC.

The genes are TRBV5-1 and TRBJ2-1, with 10 bases aligning to TRBD2. Trimming cost V 3 bases and J 8 bases; bases outside gene matches: 5. Germline CDR1 reads SGHRS; CDR2 reads YFSETQ. The CDR3 covers 14 residues. CDR3 DNA sequence: TGCGCCAGCAGCTCACGGCTAGCGGGGGATGAGCAGTTCTTC. This gives the protein CASSSRLAGDEQFF. The full variable domain, in which reference TRBV5-1 and TRBJ2-1 provide the parts outside the CDR3, is KAGVTQTPRYLIKTRGQQVTLSCSPISGHRSVSWYQQTPGQGLQFLFEYFSETQRNKGNFPGRFSGRQFSNSRSEMNVSTLELGDSALYLCASSSRLAGDEQFFGPGTRLTVL.

V usage is TRBV27 and J usage is TRBJ1-2; 10 bases agree with TRBD1. The CDR3 runs to 15 residues. CDR1 is MNHEY and CDR2 is SMNVEV in the germline V gene (reference sequence). The junction had 3 bases not matched to a gene; V was cut back by 5 bases and J by 0 bases. As DNA, the CDR3 is TGTGCCAGCAGTCCAGGGACAGGGGCTAACTATGGCTACACCTTC. It codes for CASSPGTGANYGYTF.

The rearrangement links TRBV3-1 (or the pseudogene TRBV3-2) to TRBJ2-1; tentative D call: TRBD1 (5 bases). This CDR3 has 14 amino acids. V lost 4 bases and J lost 8, with 15 bases in between. Germline V gene lookup returns CDR1 LGHDT and CDR2 YNNKEL (reference sequence). The CDR3 DNA reads TGTGCCAGCAGCCCAGGACAAGCTGCGGATGAGCAGTTCTTC. Translating gives CASSPGQAADEQFF.

J is TRBJ2-6 and V is TRBV19, with TRBD2 matching over 10 bases. Per germline, CDR1 LNHDA and CDR2 SQIVND (reference sequence). The CDR3 consists of 19 residues. The J segment lost 2 bases and the V segment lost 1 base, leaving 8 bases of the junction unmatched. CDR3 sequence reads: CASSIAHASGSPGANVLTF. CDR3 bases: TGTGCCAGTAGTATAGCCCACGCTAGCGGGAGTCCTGGGGCCAACGTCCTGACTTTC.

V usage is TRBV7-8 and J usage is TRBJ2-3; TRBD2 matches at 8 bases. Germline V gene lookup returns CDR1 SGHVS and CDR2 FQNEAQ. This CDR3 is 20 amino acids long. Trimming took 3 bases from V and 3 from J; bases not matched to a gene: 20. The CDR3 DNA is TGTGCCAGCAGCTTCTCCCCCGGGGGCGGGGGGTCCGGGGATACAGATACGCAGTATTTT. Its protein is CASSFSPGGGGSGDTDTQYF. Full variable domain (missing parts from reference TRBV7-8 and TRBJ2-3): GAGVSQSPRYKVAKRGQDVALRCDPISGHVSLFWYQQALGQGPEFLTYFQNEAQLDKSGLPSDRFFAERPEGSVSTLKIQRTQQEDSAVYLCASSFSPGGGGSGDTDTQYFGPGTRLTVL.

The rearrangement joins TRBV23-1 to TRBJ2-1, with TRBD1 matching over 7 bases. TRBV23-1 is treated as an ORF (open reading frame) with a function not yet certain. The V gene end was trimmed by 1 base and the J gene end by 7 bases; junction bases not matched to a gene: 13. This CDR3 contains 17 residues. CDR3 nucleotide sequence: TGCGCCAGCAGTCAATGTTGTGGGGACAGCGCTAGGAATGAGCAGTTCTTC. This translates into CASSQCCGDSARNEQFF.

The V and J genes are TRBV12-5 and TRBJ2-3, with 10 bases aligning to TRBD2. The V gene end was trimmed by 6 bases and the J gene end by 3 bases; junction bases not matched to a gene: 15. Germline CDR1 reads LGHNT; CDR2 reads FRNRAP. The CDR3 covers 18 residues. The CDR3 DNA reads as TGTGCTAGTGGAACCCTAGCGGGGGACCGAGTAGGGACAGATACGCAGTATTTT. This codes for CASGTLAGDRVGTDTQYF.

The chain uses TRBV5-1 and TRBJ2-2; weak D call: TRBD1 (6 bases). The CDR3 contains 14 residues. Per germline, CDR1 SGHRS and CDR2 YFSETQ. The ends were cut back, 2 bases at V and 6 bases at J, with 11 bases in the middle. The CDR3 region is CASSFFRGPGELFF. Written as DNA, the CDR3 is TGCGCCAGCAGCTTCTTCAGGGGCCCCGGGGAGCTGTTTTTT.

Here the CDR3 reads CASSLEGGYRNYYTF. As DNA, the CDR3 is TGTGCCAGCAGCTTAGAGGGGGGTTATAGGAATTACTACACCTTC. The rearrangement links TRBV11-2 to TRBJ1-2; weak D call: TRBD1 (5 bases). Trimming took off 0 bases at V and 10 bases at J, with 18 bases between the two ends. The CDR3 loop spans 15 amino acids. Germline V lookup: CDR1 SGHAT, CDR2 FQNNGV.

This clone was counted between two and nine times. The V gene is TRBV3-1 (or the pseudogene TRBV3-2), the J gene TRBJ1-6; the D is unclear. The CDR3 is 14 residues long. CDR1 is LGHDT and CDR2 is YNNKEL in the germline V gene (reference sequence). The V gene lost 3 bases and the J gene lost 7 bases, with 10 bases spanning the gap. Here the CDR3 DNA reads TGTGCCAGCAGCCAGAAACGCCAGAATTCACCCCTCCACTTT. Its translation: CASSQKRQNSPLHF.